Listed below are T cell receptor beta chains from one sample, sequenced in a study of T cells after posttransplantation cyclophosphamide. Produced via immunoSEQ multiplex PCR; TCRdb's table is partial and in-frame only. The counts give around 34,000 clones, none of them seen only once; 6.7% is held by the top ten. What was sequenced was PBMCs. These receptor sequences come from a woman aged 50 to 65 in good health and a related stem cell transplant donor. The CDR3 runs from the conserved cysteine through the conserved F or W. Each record gives: J gene, V gene, CDR3 protein.

>TRBJ2-7|TRBV7-3
CASSLRGPTSGYYEQYF
>TRBJ2-7|TRBV6-5
CASSYRGHTYEQYF
>TRBJ1-2|TRBV19
CASSPQGTGYGYTF
>TRBJ2-5|TRBV6-2/TRBV6-3
CASRGGTGGLETQYF
>TRBJ1-5|TRBV10-1
CASSGPYRGGNQPQHF
>TRBJ2-4|TRBV4-1
CASSQDQERTGVKNIQYF
>TRBJ1-1|TRBV28
CASSPPAGLDLEAFF
>TRBJ2-3|TRBV7-9
CASREKTRATDTQYF
>TRBJ1-1|TRBV29-1
CSVEGPGANTEAFF
>TRBJ1-1|TRBV7-3
CASSSSRQGEAFF
>TRBJ1-2|TRBV9
CASTLGVAGGYTF
>TRBJ2-6|TRBV7-8
CASSLYLLSGANVLTF
>TRBJ2-4|TRBV13
CASSLKVSRHKNIQYF
>TRBJ2-5|TRBV30
CAWSSGTGAQETQYF
>TRBJ1-3|TRBV6-6
CASRIQASSGNTIYF
>TRBJ1-1|TRBV12-3/TRBV12-4
CASSSGRVTEAFF
>TRBJ2-1|TRBV5-1
CASTSGTSGIDEQFF
>TRBJ1-1|TRBV7-9
CASSVPSSLNTEAFF
>TRBJ1-5|TRBV19
CASSIDWRSDKGSLGFSNQPQHF
>TRBJ1-5|TRBV28
CASRVQNQPQHF
>TRBJ2-7|TRBV7-8
CASSFGTGVYEQYF
>TRBJ1-1|TRBV4-3
CASSQVTGQGYTEAFF
>TRBJ1-4|TRBV10-3
CAISSGQAREKLFF
>TRBJ1-5|TRBV7-2
CASSFRGRGSNQPQHF
>TRBJ2-1|TRBV25-1
CASSFQTSGRLGQFF
>TRBJ2-5|TRBV14
CASSQGGSNQETQYF
>TRBJ1-1|TRBV12-3/TRBV12-4
CASSFETLVEAFF
>TRBJ2-2|TRBV10-3
CAISESTSGSISNTGELFF
>TRBJ2-1|TRBV6-5
CASSYGTRLEQFF
>TRBJ2-2|TRBV7-2
CASSTDRARNGELFF
>TRBJ1-1|TRBV7-8
CASSLGSEGRGTEAFF
>TRBJ1-4|TRBV28
CASWNRGEKLFF
>TRBJ2-5|TRBV12-3/TRBV12-4
CASSLTSGRGISGETQYF
>TRBJ1-4|TRBV28
CASAPGTPNEKLFF
>TRBJ2-1|TRBV7-7
CASSPSSGPYNEQFF
>TRBJ2-1|TRBV25-1
CASSESGRNEQFF
>TRBJ1-2|TRBV27
CASSLTQGYGYTF
>TRBJ2-3|TRBV9
CASSGAGGREGPRDTQYF
>TRBJ1-2|TRBV30
CAWSVRNYGYTF
>TRBJ2-1|TRBV5-1
CASSLGLAGGDEQFF
>TRBJ2-7|TRBV10-2
CATRRPASSPGEYF
>TRBJ2-7|TRBV4-1
CASSQGQGAYEQYF
>TRBJ1-2|TRBV15
CATSRVGDTRGYTF
>TRBJ1-4|TRBV5-5
CASSFRQGYEKLFF
>TRBJ2-3|TRBV9
CASSVDPAGGRDTQYF
>TRBJ1-4|TRBV30
CAWSGGLVLEKLFF
>TRBJ2-4|TRBV6-2/TRBV6-3
CASFDRADIQYF
>TRBJ1-2|TRBV2
CASRGVGGDGYTF
>TRBJ1-1|TRBV19
CASSPRTGWGTEAFF
>TRBJ1-4|TRBV11-2
CASSLDLRLVTTNEKLFF
>TRBJ2-6|TRBV5-4
CASSALSSGANVLTF
>TRBJ2-2|TRBV12-5
CASGLASGGDTGELFF
>TRBJ2-2|TRBV4-1
CASSQEGGAPFFGELFF
>TRBJ1-1|TRBV29-1
CSVWGQGTEAFF
>TRBJ2-3|TRBV19
CASRGGGADTQYF
>TRBJ1-1|TRBV12-3/TRBV12-4
CASSMDRGNTEAFF
>TRBJ2-6|TRBV19
CASSPIQGARGANVLTF
>TRBJ2-3|TRBV6-1
CASSQGLQGAGTDTQYF
>TRBJ2-1|TRBV7-7
CASSLAPSGRGENEQFF
>TRBJ2-7|TRBV19
CAMGQGVYEQYF